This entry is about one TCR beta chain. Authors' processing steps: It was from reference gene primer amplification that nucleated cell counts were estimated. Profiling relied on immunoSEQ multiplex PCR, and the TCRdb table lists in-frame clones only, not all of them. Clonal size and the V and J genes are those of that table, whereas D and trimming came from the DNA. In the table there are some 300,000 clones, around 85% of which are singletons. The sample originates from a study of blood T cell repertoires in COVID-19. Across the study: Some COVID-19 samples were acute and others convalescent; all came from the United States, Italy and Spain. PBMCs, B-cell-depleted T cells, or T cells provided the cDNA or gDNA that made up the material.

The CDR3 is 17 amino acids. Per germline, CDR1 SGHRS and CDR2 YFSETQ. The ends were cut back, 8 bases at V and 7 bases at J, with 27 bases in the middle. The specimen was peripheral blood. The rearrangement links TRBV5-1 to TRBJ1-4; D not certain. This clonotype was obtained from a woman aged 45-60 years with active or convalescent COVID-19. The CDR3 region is CASTPGEELMGGEKLFF. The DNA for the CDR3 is TGCGCCAGTACTCCGGGAGAGGAGCTCATGGGCGGTGAAAAACTGTTTTTT.